This T cell receptor (beta chain) was sequenced for a study of post-analysis software for immune sequencing data (dated by TCRdb to 2013 to 2016). In the study overall: Recorded disease courses included relapsing-remitting, secondary progressive and progressive-relapsing multiple sclerosis, with some patients lacking subtype annotation. The patient repertoires were set against around ten previously published healthy control repertoires from donors whose ages ranged from roughly 6 to 25 years. A subset of samples was prepared in parallel using single-end sample barcoding, then pooled and co-amplified after Illumina adapter ligation.

What the research found in general, with its limitations: Normalized Chao1 diversity was significantly lower in multiple sclerosis patients than controls, suggesting substantial peripheral T-cell clonal expansion. The control group was slightly older than the multiple sclerosis patient group. Direct clustering with F measure showed strong co-clustering of samples prepared in the same batch, prompting a batch-effect correction. Patients showed significantly higher frequencies than controls for five TRBV segments, among them TRBV5-6, TRBV5-1 and TRBV20-1.

Counted from cysteine to phenylalanine, this CDR3 has 15 amino acids. Only CDR3 DNA is held: 45 bases, read in frame from base 1. The V and J ends are trimmed by 1 base and 1 base, leaving 8 bases between them. CDR1 and CDR2 are read off the germline V gene as SGHTA and FQGNSA. Concerning this clonotype itself: Which antigen it targets is not known. No base quality values were provided; no much bigger clone lies one nucleotide off.

To demonstrate the VDJtools post-analysis software, TCR beta repertoires were profiled from the peripheral blood of about a dozen young patients with multiple sclerosis. The multiple sclerosis patients were children and adolescents between roughly 6 and 17 years of age. Preparation of the library involved PCR. Sequencing was performed on an Illumina HiSeq 2500. To reduce PCR and sequencing biases, unique molecular identifiers were incorporated into the TCR beta cDNA libraries. Per 1 to 10 million input T cells, some 500,000 cDNA molecules were obtained, such that each molecule approximated one T cell. The patient libraries were prepared and sequenced using the same protocol as the earlier healthy control dataset. Samples belonging to the same batch were prepared together, multiplexed and sequenced on a shared HiSeq lane. In the source study's methods: MIGEC was used to process the raw barcoded reads, and molecular identifier groups with only a single read were discarded before consensus assembly and CDR3 extraction. VDJtools was used for post-analysis of the clonotype tables, with diversity normalized by down-sampling every dataset to the smallest sample size. Repertoire overlap clustering matched CDR3 amino acid but not nucleotide sequences to correct batch-related cross-sample contamination. TCRdb handled the public reads itself, with Q25 trimming in fastp and clone calling in MiXCR, and kept productive beta chains. Rows merge per CDR3 protein into single entries with the most common DNA and genes. The V and J calls were not made by the authors but by TCRdb's processing. In this sample the table shows 750,000 to 950,000 distinct CDR3 sequences, roughly 46% of which occur a single time. The ten largest make up approximately 5% of the sample.

The rearrangement combines TRBV7-2 with TRBJ1-5; a confident D gene designation cannot be given. The sequence came from a girl aged 10 to 17 with multiple sclerosis. Material for sequencing was blood. The CDR3 protein: CASSLVVGSNQPQHF. The DNA reads as follows: TGTGCCAGCAGCTTAGTGGTGGGGAGCAATCAGCCCCAGCATTTT.